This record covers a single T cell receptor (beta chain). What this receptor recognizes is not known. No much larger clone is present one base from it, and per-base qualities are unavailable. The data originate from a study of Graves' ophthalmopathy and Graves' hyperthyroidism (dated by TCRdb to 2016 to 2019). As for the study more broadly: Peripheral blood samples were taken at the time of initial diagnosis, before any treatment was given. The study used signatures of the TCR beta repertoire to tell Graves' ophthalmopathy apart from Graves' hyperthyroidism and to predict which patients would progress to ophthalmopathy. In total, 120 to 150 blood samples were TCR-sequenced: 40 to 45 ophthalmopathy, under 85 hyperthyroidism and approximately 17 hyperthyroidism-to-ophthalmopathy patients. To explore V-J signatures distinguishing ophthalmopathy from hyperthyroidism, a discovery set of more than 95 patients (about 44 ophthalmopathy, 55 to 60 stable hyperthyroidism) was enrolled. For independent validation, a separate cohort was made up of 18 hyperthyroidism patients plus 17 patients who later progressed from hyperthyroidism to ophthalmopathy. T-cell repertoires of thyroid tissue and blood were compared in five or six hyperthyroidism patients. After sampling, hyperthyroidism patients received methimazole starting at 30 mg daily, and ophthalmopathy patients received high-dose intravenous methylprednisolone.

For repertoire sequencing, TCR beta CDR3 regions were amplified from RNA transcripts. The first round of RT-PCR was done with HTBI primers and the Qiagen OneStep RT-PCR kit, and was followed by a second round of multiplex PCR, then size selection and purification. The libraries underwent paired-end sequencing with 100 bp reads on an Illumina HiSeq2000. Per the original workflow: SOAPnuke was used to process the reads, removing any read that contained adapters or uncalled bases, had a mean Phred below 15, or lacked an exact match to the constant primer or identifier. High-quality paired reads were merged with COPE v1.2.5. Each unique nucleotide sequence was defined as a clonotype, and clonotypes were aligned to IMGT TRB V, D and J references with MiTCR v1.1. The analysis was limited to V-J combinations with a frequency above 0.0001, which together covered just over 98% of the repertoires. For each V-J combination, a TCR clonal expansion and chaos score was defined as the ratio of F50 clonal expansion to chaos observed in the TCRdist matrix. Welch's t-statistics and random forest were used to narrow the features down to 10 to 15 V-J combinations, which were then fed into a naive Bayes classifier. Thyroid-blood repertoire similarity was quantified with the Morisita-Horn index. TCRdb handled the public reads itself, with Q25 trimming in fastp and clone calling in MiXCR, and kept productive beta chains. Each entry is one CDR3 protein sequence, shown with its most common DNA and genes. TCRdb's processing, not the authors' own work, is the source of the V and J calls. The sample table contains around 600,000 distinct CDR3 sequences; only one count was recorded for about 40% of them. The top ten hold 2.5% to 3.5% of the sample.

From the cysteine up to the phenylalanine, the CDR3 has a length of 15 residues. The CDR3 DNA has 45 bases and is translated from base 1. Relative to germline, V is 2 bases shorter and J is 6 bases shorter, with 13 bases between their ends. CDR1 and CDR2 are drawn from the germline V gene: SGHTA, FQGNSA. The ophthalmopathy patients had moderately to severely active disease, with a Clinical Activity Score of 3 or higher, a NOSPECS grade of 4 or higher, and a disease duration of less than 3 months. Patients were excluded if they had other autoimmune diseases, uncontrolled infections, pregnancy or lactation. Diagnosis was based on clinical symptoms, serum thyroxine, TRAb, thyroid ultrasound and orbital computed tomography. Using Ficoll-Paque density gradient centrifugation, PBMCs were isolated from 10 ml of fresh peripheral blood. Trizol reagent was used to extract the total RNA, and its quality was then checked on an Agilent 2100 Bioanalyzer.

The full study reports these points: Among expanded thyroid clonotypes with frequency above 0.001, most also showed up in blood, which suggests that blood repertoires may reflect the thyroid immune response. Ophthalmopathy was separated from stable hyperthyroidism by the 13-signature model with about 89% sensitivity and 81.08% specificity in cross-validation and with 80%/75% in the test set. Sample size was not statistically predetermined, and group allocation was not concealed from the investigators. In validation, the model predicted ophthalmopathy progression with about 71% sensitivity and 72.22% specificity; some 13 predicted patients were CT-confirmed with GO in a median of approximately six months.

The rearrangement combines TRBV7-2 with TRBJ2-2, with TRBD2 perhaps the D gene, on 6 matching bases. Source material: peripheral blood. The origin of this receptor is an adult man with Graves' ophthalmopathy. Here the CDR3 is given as CASSLPGPGAGELFF. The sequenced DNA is TGTGCCAGCAGCTTACCAGGGCCGGGGGCCGGGGAGCTGTTTTTT.